This TCR beta chain is from a study of blood T cell repertoires in COVID-19. In the study overall: Some COVID-19 samples were acute and others convalescent; all came from the United States, Italy and Spain. In each case, the material was cDNA or gDNA derived from T cells, B-cell-depleted T cells, or PBMCs.

Original methodology: Reference gene primer amplification gave nucleated cell count estimates. Sequenced by immunoSEQ multiplex PCR; TCRdb stores in-frame clones only, minus some. The V and J calls and the clone size are those of that table, but D and trimming were determined from the DNA. The sample has around 150,000 clones; roughly 81% are singletons. CDR1 and CDR2 from the germline V gene are SGDLS and YYNGEE. The CDR3 has 16 amino acids. V dropped 4 bases and J dropped 2; count of bases not matched to a gene: 6. This clone was observed a single time. This clonotype was obtained from a woman aged 45-60 years with active or convalescent COVID-19. The sample consisted of peripheral blood. V and J are TRBV9 and TRBJ2-5; the match to TRBD2 covers 12 bases. In DNA, the CDR3 is TGTGCCAGCAGCCCGACTAGCGGGGGATCTCAAGAGACCCAGTACTTC. Protein sequence: CASSPTSGGSQETQYF.